The 24 T cell receptor beta chains in this list originate from one sample, sequenced in a study of T-cell memory formation after mild COVID-19 (dated by TCRdb to about 2021). The library was produced with 5' RACE. The sequencer listed for this sample is Illumina NovaSeq 6000. TCRdb reprocessed the public reads (quality trimming at Q25 with fastp, clone calling with MiXCR) and kept in-frame beta chains. Rows matching on CDR3 protein sequence are summarized as one entry with the most common DNA and genes. For this sample there are approximately 300,000 distinct CDR3 sequences; roughly a fifth appear just once. The ten largest account for under 25% of the sample. The specimen sequenced was PBMCs or a T cell subset sorted from them (not recorded which). All receptors come from a young man who had mild COVID-19 (a few samples of this study predate the infection). The sample titles of this study are shuffled in the database, so cell type and time point are left out; the donor was told from shared clones.

This chain links TRBV7-2 with TRBJ2-7; TRBD2 agrees at 7 bases. This CDR3 comprises 15 residues. With V trimmed by 4 bases and J by 2 bases, 8 bases remained unmatched. CDR1 SGHTA and CDR2 FQGNSA come from the germline V gene. The CDR3 DNA reads as TGTGCCAGCAGCTCAGGACCTAGCGGCACCTACGAGCAGTACTTC. Protein product: CASSSGPSGTYEQYF.

This clonotype was recorded many times. The chain carries TRBV5-1 and TRBJ1-2; 7 bases map to TRBD1. J gave up 3 bases and V 4 bases, and 6 bases lay outside the gene matches. The CDR3 loop spans 14 amino acids. The V gene's germline CDR1 is SGHRS and CDR2 YFSETQ. In DNA, the CDR3 is TGCGCCAGCAGCAGAGACAGGGTAGACTATGGCTACACCTTC. Translated, it gives CASSRDRVDYGYTF.

This clonotype has a handful of counts. The V call is TRBV19, the J call TRBJ1-6, with D perhaps TRBD1 (6 bases). The germline V gene has CDR1 LNHDA and CDR2 SQIVND (reference sequence). The ends were cut back, 9 bases at V and 6 bases at J, with 15 bases in the middle. The CDR3 has 14 residues. This CDR3 reads CASQGQYFNSPLHF. The CDR3 DNA follows: TGTGCCAGCCAGGGACAATATTTTAATTCACCCCTCCACTTT.

This clonotype has just a few counts. The chain combines TRBV6-2 or TRBV6-3 with TRBJ2-7; possible D gene TRBD2, 7 bases. The CDR3 is made up of 16 amino acids. Germline-derived CDR1 and CDR2 are MNHEY and SVGEGT. V was cut by 0 bases and J by 7 bases, with 19 bases left in between. The CDR3 spells CASSYSAGQPGGEQYV. The CDR3 DNA reads as TGTGCCAGCAGTTACTCCGCAGGACAGCCGGGAGGAGAGCAGTACGTC.

This clonotype has a count of ten or more. The chain employs TRBV9 and TRBJ1-6; no clear D. Trimming took 0 bases from V and 6 from J, leaving 10 bases between them. The CDR3 covers 15 residues. Germline assignment: CDR1 SGDLS and CDR2 YYNGEE. CDR3 in amino acids: CASSVVGNINSPLHF. The DNA of the CDR3 is TGTGCCAGCAGCGTAGTAGGAAACATTAATTCACCCCTCCACTTT.

This clonotype was recorded once. The chain recombines TRBV7-9 with TRBJ2-7; perhaps TRBD1 as D (6 bases). This CDR3 region has 13 residues. CDR1 and CDR2 (germline): SEHNR, FQNEAQ (reference sequence). Trimming left V 5 bases short and J 2 bases short, with 10 bases between. The CDR3 here is CASSHRTAYEQYF. In nucleotides, the CDR3 is TGTGCCAGCAGCCACCGGACAGCCTACGAGCAGTACTTC.

The CDR3 protein is CASSSSWGFSGANVLTF. The CDR3 DNA reads TGTGCCAGCAGCTCGTCTTGGGGGTTCTCTGGGGCCAACGTCCTGACTTTC. The chain has TRBV5-4 and TRBJ2-6; D tentatively fits TRBD1 or TRBD2 (5 bases each). Trimming left V 3 bases short and J 0 bases short, with 13 bases between. This CDR3 is 17 amino acids long. Germline V CDR1 and CDR2: SGHNT, YYREEE (reference sequence). The entire variable domain, with the rest obtained from reference TRBV5-4 and TRBJ2-6, is as follows: ETGVTQSPTHLIKTRGQQVTLRCSSQSGHNTVSWYQQALGQGPQFIFQYYREEENGRGNFPPRFSGLQFPNYSSELNVNALELDDSALYLCASSSSWGFSGANVLTFGAGSRLTVL.

A few counts support this clonotype. This rearrangement joins TRBV7-9 to TRBJ1-3, with 9 bases matching TRBD1. Germline values: CDR1 SEHNR, CDR2 FQNEAQ (reference sequence). This CDR3 has 15 amino acids. V lost 5 bases to trimming and J lost 2 bases; unmatched junction nucleotides: 4. The CDR3 DNA reads TGTGCCAGCAGCGGGGACAGGGCCCCTGGAAACACCATATATTTT. Its translation: CASSGDRAPGNTIYF.

This chain uses TRBV12-3 or TRBV12-4 with TRBJ2-5; 11 bases map to TRBD2. V lost 5 bases to trimming and J lost 2 bases; unmatched junction nucleotides: 7. The CDR3 totals 16 residues. The CDR3 DNA follows: TGTGCCAGCAGTCCAATGACTAGCGGGGAGCAAGAGACCCAGTACTTC. Translation gives CASSPMTSGEQETQYF.

Only a few counts were recorded for this clonotype. The V and J genes are TRBV18 and TRBJ2-2; the D gene is possibly TRBD1 (6 bases). The CDR3 runs 16 residues. Germline loops: CDR1 KGHSH, CDR2 LQKENI. Between the trimmed V and J ends, which lost 6 bases and 2 bases, there was a span of 16 bases. The CDR3 loop is CASSQDRTYNTGELFF. The CDR3 coding sequence is TGTGCCAGCTCTCAAGACAGGACGTATAACACCGGGGAGCTGTTTTTT.

V gene TRBV7-3 combines with J gene TRBJ2-1, with TRBD2 as a possible D gene (5 bases). The CDR3 totals 14 residues. Germline lookup yields CDR1 SGHTA and CDR2 FQGTGA. V lost 5 bases, J lost 9 bases, and 17 bases lay in between. CDR3 in amino acids: CASSPTTSRGEQFF. CDR3 in DNA: TGTGCCAGCAGCCCAACTACTAGTCGTGGTGAGCAGTTCTTC.

The chain is built from TRBV20-1 and TRBJ2-6; D is perhaps TRBD1 (6 bases). CDR1 and CDR2 (germline): DFQATT, SNEGSKA (reference sequence). CDR3 length: 15 amino acids. V lost 1 base to trimming and J lost 1 base, with 8 bases between them. As DNA, the CDR3 is TGCAGTGCTAGAGTTGACAGGTCTGGGGCCAACGTCCTGACTTTC. It translates to CSARVDRSGANVLTF.

In this sample, this clonotype turned up a few times. The chain uses TRBV5-1 and TRBJ2-5, with TRBD2 identical over 11 bases. The CDR3 is made up of 17 amino acids. Germline loops: CDR1 SGHRS, CDR2 YFSETQ. V shed 4 bases and J 3 bases; nucleotides not matched to a gene: 11. The CDR3 spells CASSASLRLAGKETQYF. The CDR3 DNA reads as TGCGCCAGCAGCGCCTCCCTCAGACTAGCGGGGAAAGAGACCCAGTACTTC. Together with reference TRBV5-1 and TRBJ2-5, the CDR3 gives the full variable domain: KAGVTQTPRYLIKTRGQQVTLSCSPISGHRSVSWYQQTPGQGLQFLFEYFSETQRNKGNFPGRFSGRQFSNSRSEMNVSTLELGDSALYLCASSASLRLAGKETQYFGPGTRLLVL.

The chain couples TRBV5-1 to TRBJ2-2; D possibly matches TRBD1 or TRBD2 (5 bases each). There are 14 residues in the CDR3. The germline V gene encodes CDR1 SGHRS and CDR2 YFSETQ. V dropped 8 bases and J dropped 0 bases, with 11 bases sitting between them. DNA of the CDR3: TGCGCCAGTGAGGGGAAGACGAACACCGGGGAGCTGTTTTTT. Amino acid sequence: CASEGKTNTGELFF. Full variable domain (missing parts from reference TRBV5-1 and TRBJ2-2): KAGVTQTPRYLIKTRGQQVTLSCSPISGHRSVSWYQQTPGQGLQFLFEYFSETQRNKGNFPGRFSGRQFSNSRSEMNVSTLELGDSALYLCASEGKTNTGELFFGEGSRLTVL.

In this sample, this clonotype turned up a few times. This chain links TRBV5-5 with TRBJ2-2, with unresolved D. Deletions cut 2 bases from V and 0 bases from J, with 8 bases between. CDR3 length: 15 residues. CDR1 is SGHKS and CDR2 is YYEKEE in the germline V gene (reference sequence). CDR3 coding DNA: TGTGCCAGCAGCTTAAGGGTGCCGAACACCGGGGAGCTGTTTTTT. Translated: CASSLRVPNTGELFF.

This clonotype was seen ten or more times. The V call is TRBV28, the J call TRBJ1-1; D is ambiguous. Germline loops: CDR1 MDHEN, CDR2 SYDVKM. Trimming pared 8 bases from V and 0 bases from J, leaving 10 bases between. This CDR3 spans 13 amino acids. DNA of the CDR3: TGTGCCAGCGCCGGTTTGATGAACACTGAAGCTTTCTTT. It is translated as CASAGLMNTEAFF.

This clonotype has a handful of counts. The rearrangement uses TRBV20-1 and TRBJ2-3, with 13 nucleotides matching TRBD2. The germline gives CDR1 DFQATT, CDR2 SNEGSKA (reference sequence). V was pared by 5 bases and J by 5 bases, with 4 bases of the junction left unmatched. This CDR3 spans 14 amino acids. The CDR3 DNA is TGCAGTGCTGGGACTAGCGGGGCCAAAGATACGCAGTATTTT. Its translation: CSAGTSGAKDTQYF.

J is TRBJ1-5 and V is TRBV12-5; a weak D match, TRBD1 (5 bases). V was pared by 2 bases and J by 11 bases, with 19 bases between. Germline V CDR1 and CDR2: LGHNT, FRNRAP. The CDR3 is made up of 15 amino acids. CDR3 residues: CASGLITGTLSTQHF. The CDR3 DNA reads as TGTGCTAGTGGTTTGATAACGGGGACCCTCTCGACCCAGCATTTT.

This clonotype was counted only a few times. The chain is built from TRBV7-8 and TRBJ2-2; D not certain. V was pared by 5 bases and J by 6 bases, with 10 bases between. From germline, CDR1 is SGHVS and CDR2 FQNEAQ. The length of the CDR3 is 13 residues. The chain's CDR3 is CASSHVLSGELFF. CDR3 bases: TGTGCCAGCAGCCACGTACTTTCCGGGGAGCTGTTTTTT.

Ten or more counts support this clonotype. The chain links TRBV3-1 to TRBJ1-4; D perhaps matches TRBD1 (6 bases). V lost 4 bases, J lost 6 bases, and 15 bases lay in between. Germline loops: CDR1 LGHDT, CDR2 YNNKEL (reference sequence). The CDR3 covers 15 residues. CDR3 amino acids: CASSPIGTRYEKLFF. The DNA of the CDR3 is TGTGCCAGCAGCCCAATCGGGACACGCTATGAAAAACTGTTTTTT.

This clonotype has just a few counts. The chain has TRBV12-3 or TRBV12-4 and TRBJ1-1; TRBD1 might be the D (6 bases). This CDR3 spans 15 amino acids. The germline V and J ends were trimmed by 6 bases and 1 base, with 15 bases remaining between them. The CDR3 here is CASRETQGWNTEAFF. The CDR3 region has the DNA TGTGCCAGCAGGGAAACACAGGGTTGGAACACTGAAGCTTTCTTT.

V and J are TRBV7-3 and TRBJ2-3, with TRBD2 matching over 7 bases. V lost 2 bases and J lost 11; bases outside the gene matches: 16. Looked up from germline, CDR1 is SGHTA and CDR2 is FQGTGA. This CDR3 region has 16 residues. CDR3 nucleotides: TGTGCCAGCAGCTTAGTTTACAGCGGGGTAATTAGAGTGCAGTATTTT. Translated, it gives CASSLVYSGVIRVQYF.

The V call is TRBV20-1, the J call TRBJ2-7; 10 bases are shared with TRBD1. The CDR3 covers 14 residues. V lost 3 bases, J lost 3 bases, and 5 bases stayed unmatched. The germline V gene has CDR1 DFQATT and CDR2 SNEGSKA (reference sequence). The CDR3 spells CSARRGQGLYEQYF. DNA for the CDR3: TGCAGTGCTAGGAGGGGACAGGGGCTCTACGAGCAGTACTTC.

The chain uses TRBV20-1 and TRBJ2-5, with D possibly matching TRBD2 (6 bases). Germline V gene sequence: CDR1 DFQATT, CDR2 SNEGSKA (reference sequence). With 3 bases removed from V and 5 bases from J, the gap between germline ends came to 10 bases. The CDR3 is 12 residues long. The CDR3 here is CSASPSAETQYF. In nucleotides, the CDR3 is TGCAGTGCTAGTCCTAGCGCCGAGACCCAGTACTTC.